The 4 T cell receptor beta chains below all came from one sample that was sequenced in a study of T-cell memory formation after mild COVID-19. TCRdb fed the 5' RACE reads into MiXCR, producing one record per CDR3 protein. This repertoire shows tens of thousands of distinct CDR3 sequences, 16% found once; its top ten account for roughly 30%. Source material: PBMCs or a T cell subset sorted from them (not recorded which). All receptors come from an adult woman who had mild COVID-19 (a few samples of this study predate the infection). Cell type and time point are not known.

The sample holds a few counts of this clonotype. V and J are TRBV19 and TRBJ2-7; perhaps TRBD2 as D (6 bases). V lost 9 bases and J 5 bases, leaving 29 bases between the germline ends. Per the germline V gene, CDR1 is LNHDA and CDR2 is SQIVND (reference sequence). This CDR3 contains 17 residues. The CDR3 sequence: CARRVTGLVKSLDEQYF. The CDR3 bases are TGTGCCAGGCGTGTGACGGGACTCGTTAAAAGTCTCGACGAGCAGTACTTC. The full variable domain, with the rest looked up from reference TRBV19 and TRBJ2-7, is DGGITQSPKYLFRKEGQNVTLSCEQNLNHDAMYWYRQDPGQGLRLIYYSQIVNDFQKGDIAEGYSVSREKKESFPLTVTSAQKNPTAFYLCARRVTGLVKSLDEQYFGPGTRLTVT.

This clonotype occurred a few times. The CDR3 loop reads CASSQAENYEQYF. The DNA of the CDR3 is TGCGCCAGCAGCCAGGCCGAGAACTACGAGCAGTACTTC. V is TRBV4-3 and J is TRBJ2-7, with D unresolved. V gave up 3 bases and J gave up 3 bases, with 9 bases separating them. The germline V gene encodes CDR1 LGHNA and CDR2 YSLEER. This CDR3 is 13 amino acids long.

This chain uses TRBV3-1 with TRBJ2-7, with a weak D call TRBD2 (5 bases). Germline V gives CDR1 LGHDT, CDR2 YNNKEL (reference sequence). The CDR3 runs to 13 residues. V lost 1 base to trimming and J lost 3 bases, with 7 bases between them. CDR3 nucleotide sequence: TGTGCCAGCAGCCAAGGAAGCGGCTACGAGCAGTACTTC. This codes for CASSQGSGYEQYF.

This clonotype showed up just a few times. This sequence joins TRBV5-1 and TRBJ1-5, with D perhaps matching TRBD1 (5 bases). This CDR3 comprises 13 residues. The V gene lost 0 bases and the J gene lost 7 bases, with 8 bases spanning the gap. Germline CDR1 SGHRS, CDR2 YFSETQ. The CDR3, as DNA: TGCGCCAGCAGCTTGGACCCAGGGCAGCCCCAGCATTTT. Translated: CASSLDPGQPQHF. Looking up the rest from reference TRBV5-1 and TRBJ1-5 gives the full variable domain: KAGVTQTPRYLIKTRGQQVTLSCSPISGHRSVSWYQQTPGQGLQFLFEYFSETQRNKGNFPGRFSGRQFSNSRSEMNVSTLELGDSALYLCASSLDPGQPQHFGDGTRLSIL.